The rows below give T cell receptor beta chains drawn from one sample of a study of blood T cell repertoires in COVID-19. Produced via immunoSEQ multiplex PCR; TCRdb's table is partial and in-frame only. The repertoire includes 85,000 to 100,000 clones, around 80% of them detected once, and approximately 8.2% sits in the top ten. The sequencing input was peripheral blood. Every receptor here comes from a man aged 45 to 65 who had recovered from COVID-19. Each CDR3 is given without its conserved first and last residue.

V gene	J gene	CDR3 protein
TRBV5-4	TRBJ1-1	ASSSRTTGNTEAF
TRBV29-1	TRBJ2-2	SVVETGRAGELF
TRBV3-1/TRBV3-2	TRBJ1-4	ASSPDSAKLF
TRBV15	TRBJ2-1	ATSRDRSLAGGGQF
TRBV12-3/TRBV12-4	TRBJ1-1	ASRNRERAF
TRBV5-5	TRBJ1-4	ASSPGQGLTTNEKLF
TRBV7-3	TRBJ2-5	ASSSGTGAETQY
TRBV6-5	TRBJ1-2	ASSYSIGREGYT
TRBV6-5	TRBJ2-1	ATRRLQYNEQF
TRBV5-8	TRBJ1-3	ASSPRGLSLSGNTIY
TRBV2	TRBJ2-1	ASSDAGIGTSGVGGGSYNEQF
TRBV6-5	TRBJ1-2	ASSASLTGSLAYT
TRBV7-6	TRBJ2-7	ASSLALGLAYEQY
TRBV2	TRBJ1-4	ASRWDRIEKLF
TRBV27	TRBJ1-1	ASSLPTLREDTEAF
TRBV28	TRBJ1-1	ASRDRGQGRRTEAF
TRBV5-1	TRBJ2-3	ASRAGLAGADTQY
TRBV28	TRBJ1-3	ASSLSRQGNTIY
TRBV19	TRBJ2-1	ASSIRGSSYNEQF
TRBV5-4	TRBJ1-6	ASSLPLGGSPLH
TRBV4-2	TRBJ1-6	ASSTRSDNSPLH
TRBV16	TRBJ2-5	ASSQFSGLKTQY
TRBV30	TRBJ2-3	ACPEMRGGTDTQY
TRBV19	TRBJ1-4	ASTGQGAEKLF
TRBV5-1	TRBJ2-1	ASSLAGTRSNEQF
TRBV7-9	TRBJ2-1	ASSYLAGGLSSYNEQF
TRBV11-2	TRBJ2-3	ASSSIAGGSRDTQY
TRBV27	TRBJ1-6	ASRPRPTGDNSPLH
TRBV11-1	TRBJ2-2	ASSFPGTGGTGELF
TRBV29-1	TRBJ1-1	SAGQIRVNTEAF
TRBV4-2	TRBJ2-4	ASSQEWWREGAKNIQY
TRBV7-3	TRBJ2-2	ASSPQGRLGAKGGELF
TRBV6-6	TRBJ2-1	ASSKGTSGF
TRBV9	TRBJ2-3	ASSAHGLAGGVPDTQY
TRBV7-2	TRBJ2-1	ASSLAASSYNEQF